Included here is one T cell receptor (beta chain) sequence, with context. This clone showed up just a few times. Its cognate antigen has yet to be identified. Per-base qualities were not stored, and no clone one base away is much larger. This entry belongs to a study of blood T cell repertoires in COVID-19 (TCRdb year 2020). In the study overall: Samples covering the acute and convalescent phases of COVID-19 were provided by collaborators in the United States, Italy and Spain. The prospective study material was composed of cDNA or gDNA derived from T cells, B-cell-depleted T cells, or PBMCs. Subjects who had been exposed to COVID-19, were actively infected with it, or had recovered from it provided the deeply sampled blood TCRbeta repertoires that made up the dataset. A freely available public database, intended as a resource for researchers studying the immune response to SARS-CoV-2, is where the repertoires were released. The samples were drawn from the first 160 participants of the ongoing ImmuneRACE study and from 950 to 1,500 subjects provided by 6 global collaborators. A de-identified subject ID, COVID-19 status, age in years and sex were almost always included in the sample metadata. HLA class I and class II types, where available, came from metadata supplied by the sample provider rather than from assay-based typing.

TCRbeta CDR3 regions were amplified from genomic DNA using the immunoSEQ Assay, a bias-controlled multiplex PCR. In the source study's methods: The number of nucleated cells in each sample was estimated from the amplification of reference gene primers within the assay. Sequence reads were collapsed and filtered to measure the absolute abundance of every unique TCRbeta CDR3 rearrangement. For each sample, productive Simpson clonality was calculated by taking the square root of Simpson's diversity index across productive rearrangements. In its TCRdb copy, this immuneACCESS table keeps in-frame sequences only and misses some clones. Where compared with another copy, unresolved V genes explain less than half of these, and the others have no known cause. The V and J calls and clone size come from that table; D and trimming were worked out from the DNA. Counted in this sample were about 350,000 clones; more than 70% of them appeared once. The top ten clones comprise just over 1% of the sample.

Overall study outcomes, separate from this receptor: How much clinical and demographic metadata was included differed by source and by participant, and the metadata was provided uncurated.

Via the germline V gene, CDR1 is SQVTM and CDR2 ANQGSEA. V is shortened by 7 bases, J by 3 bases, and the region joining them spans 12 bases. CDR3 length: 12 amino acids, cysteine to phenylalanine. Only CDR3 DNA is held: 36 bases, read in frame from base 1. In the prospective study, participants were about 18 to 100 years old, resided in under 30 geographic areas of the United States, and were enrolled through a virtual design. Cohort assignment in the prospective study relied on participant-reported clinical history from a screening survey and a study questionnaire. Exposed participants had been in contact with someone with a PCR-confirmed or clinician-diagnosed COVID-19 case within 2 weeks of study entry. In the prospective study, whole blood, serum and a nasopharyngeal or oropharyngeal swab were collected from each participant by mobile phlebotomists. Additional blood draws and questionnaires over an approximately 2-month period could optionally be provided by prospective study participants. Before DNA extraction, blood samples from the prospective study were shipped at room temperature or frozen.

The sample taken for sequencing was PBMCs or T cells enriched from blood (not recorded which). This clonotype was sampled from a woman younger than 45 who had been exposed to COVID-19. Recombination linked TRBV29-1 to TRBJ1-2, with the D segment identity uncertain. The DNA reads TGCAGCGCCCAGCGGCAGCACTATGGCTACACCTTC. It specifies CSAQRQHYGYTF.